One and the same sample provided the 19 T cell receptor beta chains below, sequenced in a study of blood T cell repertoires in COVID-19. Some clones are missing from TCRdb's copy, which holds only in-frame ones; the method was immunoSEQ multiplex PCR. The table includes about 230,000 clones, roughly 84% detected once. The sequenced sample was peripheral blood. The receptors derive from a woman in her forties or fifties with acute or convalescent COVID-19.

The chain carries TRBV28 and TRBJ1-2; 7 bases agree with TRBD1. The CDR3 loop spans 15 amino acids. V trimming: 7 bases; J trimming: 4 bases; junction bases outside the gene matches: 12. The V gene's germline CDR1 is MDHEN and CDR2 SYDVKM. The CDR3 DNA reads TGTGCCAGCAAAACTTTGGGGGACAGATTCTATGGCTACACCTTC. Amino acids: CASKTLGDRFYGYTF.

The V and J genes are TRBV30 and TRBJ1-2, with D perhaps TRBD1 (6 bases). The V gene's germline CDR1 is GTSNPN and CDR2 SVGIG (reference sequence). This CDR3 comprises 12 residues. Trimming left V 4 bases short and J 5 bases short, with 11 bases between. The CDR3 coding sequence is TGTGCCTGGACCGGGACATTGTATGGCTACACCTTC. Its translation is CAWTGTLYGYTF.

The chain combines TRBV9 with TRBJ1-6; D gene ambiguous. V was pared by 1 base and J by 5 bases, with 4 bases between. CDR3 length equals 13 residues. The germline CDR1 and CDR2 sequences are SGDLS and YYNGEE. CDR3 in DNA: TGTGCCAGCAGCGTAACAAATAATTCACCCCTCCACTTT. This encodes CASSVTNNSPLHF.

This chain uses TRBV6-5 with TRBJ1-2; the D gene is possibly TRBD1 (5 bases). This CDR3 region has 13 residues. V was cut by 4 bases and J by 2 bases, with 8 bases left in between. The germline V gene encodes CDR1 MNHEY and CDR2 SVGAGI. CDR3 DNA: TGTGCCAGCAGTTGGGGGGAAAACTATGGCTACACCTTC. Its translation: CASSWGENYGYTF.

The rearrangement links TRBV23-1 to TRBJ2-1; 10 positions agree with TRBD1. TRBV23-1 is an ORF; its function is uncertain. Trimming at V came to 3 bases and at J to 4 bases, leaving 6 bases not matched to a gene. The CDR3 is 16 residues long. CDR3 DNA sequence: TGCGCCAGCAGTCATTGGGACAGGGGCTGTTACAATGAGCAGTTCTTC. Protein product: CASSHWDRGCYNEQFF.

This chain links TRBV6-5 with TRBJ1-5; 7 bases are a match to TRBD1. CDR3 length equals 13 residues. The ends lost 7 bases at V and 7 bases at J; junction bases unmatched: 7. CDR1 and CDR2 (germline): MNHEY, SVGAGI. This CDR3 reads CASNRDSPQPQHF. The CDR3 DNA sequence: TGTGCCAGCAATCGGGACAGTCCACAGCCCCAGCATTTT.

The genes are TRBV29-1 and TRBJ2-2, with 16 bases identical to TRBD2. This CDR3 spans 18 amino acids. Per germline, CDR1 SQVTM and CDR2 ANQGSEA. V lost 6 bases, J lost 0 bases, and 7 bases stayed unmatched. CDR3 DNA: TGCAGCGTAAAGGGACTAGCGGGGGGGTTCGCGAACACCGGGGAGCTGTTTTTT. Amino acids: CSVKGLAGGFANTGELFF.

Here the CDR3 reads CASSPQRGPQYQETQYF. For the CDR3, the DNA is TGTGCCAGCAGTCCCCAGCGGGGACCGCAATACCAAGAGACCCAGTACTTC. The V call is TRBV6-6, the J call TRBJ2-5, with 7 bases identical to TRBD2. In germline, CDR1 is MNHNY, CDR2 SVGAGI (reference sequence). CDR3 length equals 17 residues. The V gene end was trimmed by 5 bases and the J gene end by 0 bases; junction bases not matched to a gene: 12.

The CDR3 protein is CASSVERAYGYTF. The CDR3 DNA reads TGTGCCAGCAGCGTTGAACGAGCCTATGGCTACACCTTC. The chain is built from TRBV3-1 (or the pseudogene TRBV3-2) and TRBJ1-2; D remains ambiguous. Trimming stripped 5 bases from V and 4 bases from J, with 11 bases between. The CDR3 is 13 residues long. The germline gives CDR1 LGHDT, CDR2 YNNKEL (reference sequence).

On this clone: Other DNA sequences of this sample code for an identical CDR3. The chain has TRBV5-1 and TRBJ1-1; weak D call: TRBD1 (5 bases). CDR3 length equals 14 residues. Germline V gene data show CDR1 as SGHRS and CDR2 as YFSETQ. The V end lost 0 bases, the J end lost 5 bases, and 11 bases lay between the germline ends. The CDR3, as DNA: TGCGCCAGCAGCTTGGCCCAGGGAGGGACTGAAGCTTTCTTT. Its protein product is CASSLAQGGTEAFF.

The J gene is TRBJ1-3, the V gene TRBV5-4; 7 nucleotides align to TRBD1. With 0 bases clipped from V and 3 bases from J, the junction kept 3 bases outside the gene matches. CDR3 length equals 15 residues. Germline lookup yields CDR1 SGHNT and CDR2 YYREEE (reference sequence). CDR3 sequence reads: CASSLGGGVGNTIYF. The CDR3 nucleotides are TGTGCCAGCAGCTTGGGAGGGGGCGTTGGAAACACCATATATTTT.

The CDR3 region has the DNA TGTGCCTGGATCAAAATGGGGGCTAACACTGAAGCTTTCTTT. The encoded protein is CAWIKMGANTEAFF. The gene calls are TRBV30 and TRBJ1-1, with D maybe TRBD1 (6 bases). The germline gives CDR1 GTSNPN, CDR2 SVGIG (reference sequence). Trimming shortened V by 4 bases and J by 2 bases, and 14 bases separated the two germline ends. The CDR3 runs to 14 residues.

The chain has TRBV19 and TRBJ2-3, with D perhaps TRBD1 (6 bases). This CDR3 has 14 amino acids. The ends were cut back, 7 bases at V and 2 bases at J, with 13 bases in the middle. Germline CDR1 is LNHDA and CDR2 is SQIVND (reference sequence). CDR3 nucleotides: TGTGCCAGTACCACAGGGCTTTTCACAGATACGCAGTATTTT. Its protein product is CASTTGLFTDTQYF.

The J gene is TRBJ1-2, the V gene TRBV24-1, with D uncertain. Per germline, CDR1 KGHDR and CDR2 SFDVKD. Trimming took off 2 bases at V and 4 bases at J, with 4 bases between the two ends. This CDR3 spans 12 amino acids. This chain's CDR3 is CATSDSSYGYTF. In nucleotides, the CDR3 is TGTGCCACCAGTGATTCGAGCTATGGCTACACCTTC.

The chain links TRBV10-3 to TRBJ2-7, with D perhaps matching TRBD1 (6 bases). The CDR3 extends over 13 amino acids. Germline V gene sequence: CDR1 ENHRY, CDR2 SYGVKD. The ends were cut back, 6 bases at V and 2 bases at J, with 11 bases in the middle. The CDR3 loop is CAISRDITYEQYF. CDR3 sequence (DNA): TGTGCCATCAGCCGGGACATTACCTACGAGCAGTACTTC.

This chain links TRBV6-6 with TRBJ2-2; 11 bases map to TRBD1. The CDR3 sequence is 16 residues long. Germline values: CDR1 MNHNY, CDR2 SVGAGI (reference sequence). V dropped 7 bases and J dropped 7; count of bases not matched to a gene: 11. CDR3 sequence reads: CASTTMPGQGGGELFF. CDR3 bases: TGTGCCAGCACCACAATGCCGGGACAGGGGGGCGGGGAGCTGTTTTTT.

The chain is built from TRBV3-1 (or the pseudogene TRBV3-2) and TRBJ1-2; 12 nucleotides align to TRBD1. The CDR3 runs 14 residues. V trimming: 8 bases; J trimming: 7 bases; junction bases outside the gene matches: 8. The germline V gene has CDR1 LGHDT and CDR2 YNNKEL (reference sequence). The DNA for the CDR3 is TGTGCCAGCGGTTTGGGACAGGGGGCGGGTGGCTACACCTTC. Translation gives CASGLGQGAGGYTF.

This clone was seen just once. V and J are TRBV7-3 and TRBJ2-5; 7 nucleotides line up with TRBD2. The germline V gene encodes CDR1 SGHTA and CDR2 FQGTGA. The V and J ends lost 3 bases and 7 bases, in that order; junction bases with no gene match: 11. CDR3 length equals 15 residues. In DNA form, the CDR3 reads TGTGCCAGCAGCTTTACGGGGGGTATGGGCGGGACCCAGTACTTC. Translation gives CASSFTGGMGGTQYF. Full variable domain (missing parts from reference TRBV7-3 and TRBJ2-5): GAGVSQTPSNKVTEKGKYVELRCDPISGHTALYWYRQSLGQGPEFLIYFQGTGAADDSGLPNDRFFAVRPEGSVSTLKIQRTERGDSAVYLCASSFTGGMGGTQYFGPGTRLLVL.

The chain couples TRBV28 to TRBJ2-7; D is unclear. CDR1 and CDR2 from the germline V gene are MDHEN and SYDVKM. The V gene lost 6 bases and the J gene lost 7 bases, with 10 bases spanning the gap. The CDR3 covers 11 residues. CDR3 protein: CASRTRNEQYF. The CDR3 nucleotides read TGTGCCAGCAGGACACGAAATGAGCAGTACTTC. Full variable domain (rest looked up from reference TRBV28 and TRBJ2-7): DVKVTQSSRYLVKRTGEKVFLECVQDMDHENMFWYRQDPGLGLRLIYFSYDVKMKEKGDIPEGYSVSREKKERFSLILESASTNQTSMYLCASRTRNEQYFGPGTRLTVT.